Below, one T cell receptor (beta chain) is given with its context. Its specificity is unknown. The data derive from a study of shared clonotypes between healthy human individuals. Study-level points and caveats: When compared with the clonotypes that were shared by all four sorted-subset donors, the non-shared clonotypes turned out to have lower generation probabilities. Across several donors, naive CD4 shared 4.5% to 6%, naive CD8 approximately 3.5%, memory CD4 over 2%, memory CD8 0.4% to 0.5%. Blood alone was sampled, and tissue repertoires likely differ.

Original processing methods: ImmunoSEQ only sent back junction sequences with no quality scores, so filtering was done differently. Assay: immunoSEQ multiplex PCR; the TCRdb copy retains only in-frame clones and omits some. D and trimming were read from the DNA, whereas the V and J calls and clone size are those reported in that table. The profile shows about 2.4 million clones, more than 90% of them singletons. Per the germline V gene, CDR1 is LNHDA and CDR2 is SQIVND (reference sequence). The CDR3 loop spans 15 amino acids. Losses at the gene ends were 6 bases for V and 2 bases for J; bases not matched to a gene: 6.

The rearrangement uses TRBV19 and TRBJ2-4; 8 bases are shared with TRBD1. The sample comprised naive CD4+ T cells sorted from blood. Described subset: CD45RA+ positively selected. This clonotype originated in a man between 18 and 35 years old in good health. CDR3 protein: CASRGTGLTKNIQYF. CDR3 nucleotides: TGTGCCAGTAGGGGGACAGGCCTGACCAAAAACATTCAGTACTTC.